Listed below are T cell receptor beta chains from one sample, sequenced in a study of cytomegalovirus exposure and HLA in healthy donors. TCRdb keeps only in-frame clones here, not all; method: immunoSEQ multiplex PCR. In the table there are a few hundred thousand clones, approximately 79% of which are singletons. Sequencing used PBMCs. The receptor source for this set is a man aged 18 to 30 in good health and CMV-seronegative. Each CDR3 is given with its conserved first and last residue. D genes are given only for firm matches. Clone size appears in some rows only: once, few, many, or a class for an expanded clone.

CDR3: CASSHIWRETQYF
DNA: TGTGCCAGCAGCCACATTTGGAGAGAGACCCAGTACTTC
V: TRBV11-2
size: .
J: TRBJ2-5
D: .

CDR3: CASSLAAGNYEQYF
DNA: TGTGCCAGCAGCTTAGCGGCCGGGAACTACGAGCAGTACTTC
V: TRBV7-2
size: .
J: TRBJ2-7
D: .

CDR3: CASSTGTSASYEQYF
DNA: TGTGCTAGCAGCACCGGGACTAGCGCATCCTACGAGCAGTACTTC
V: TRBV7-7
size: .
J: TRBJ2-7
D: TRBD2

CDR3: CASSPPGLSEQYF
DNA: TGTGCCAGCAGCCCCCCGGGACTGAGCGAGCAGTACTTC
V: TRBV7-2
size: .
J: TRBJ2-7
D: .

CDR3: CASSQGLALETQYF
DNA: TGTGCCAGCAGCCAAGGACTAGCTTTAGAGACCCAGTACTTC
V: TRBV4-2
size: .
J: TRBJ2-5
D: TRBD2

CDR3: CAWSWASGNTIYF
DNA: TGTGCCTGGAGTTGGGCCTCTGGAAACACCATATATTTT
V: TRBV30
size: .
J: TRBJ1-3
D: .

CDR3: CASSVTVFNTGELFF
DNA: TGTGCCAGCAGCGTGACAGTTTTTAACACCGGGGAGCTGTTTTTT
V: TRBV9
size: .
J: TRBJ2-2
D: .

CDR3: CASSRGPPYNEQFF
DNA: TGTGCCAGTAGCCGCGGGCCCCCCTACAATGAGCAGTTCTTC
V: TRBV19
size: .
J: TRBJ2-1
D: .

CDR3: CAWSFGVTTDGTQYF
DNA: TGTGCCTGGAGTTTCGGGGTTACCACAGATGGTACGCAGTATTTT
V: TRBV30
size: once
J: TRBJ2-3
D: .

CDR3: CASSEAGEVREAFF
DNA: TGTGCCAGCAGTGAAGCAGGGGAAGTACGTGAAGCTTTCTTT
V: TRBV6-1
size: few
J: TRBJ1-1
D: .

CDR3: CASSPIDRGMNEQYF
DNA: TGCGCCAGCAGCCCGATCGACAGGGGGATGAACGAGCAGTACTTC
V: TRBV5-1
size: once
J: TRBJ2-7
D: TRBD1

CDR3: CASRDSMNTEAFF
DNA: TGTGCCAGCAGAGACAGCATGAACACTGAAGCTTTCTTT
V: TRBV6-5
size: .
J: TRBJ1-1
D: .

CDR3: CAISNGQGNHGYTF
DNA: TGTGCCATCAGTAATGGACAGGGGAACCATGGCTACACCTTC
V: TRBV10-3
size: .
J: TRBJ1-2
D: TRBD1

CDR3: CASSAGLVGHQPQHF
DNA: TGTGCCAGCAGCGCAGGGTTGGTTGGTCATCAGCCCCAGCATTTT
V: TRBV9
size: .
J: TRBJ1-5
D: .

CDR3: CASSRDRGHPNEQFF
DNA: TGTGCCAGCAGCCGGGACAGGGGACATCCCAATGAGCAGTTCTTC
V: TRBV7-2
size: .
J: TRBJ2-1
D: TRBD1

CDR3: CASSEEEGSGNEQFF
DNA: TGTGCCAGCAGTGAAGAAGAGGGATCGGGCAATGAGCAGTTCTTC
V: TRBV6-1
size: .
J: TRBJ2-1
D: .

CDR3: CACGQFNEKLFF
DNA: TGTGCCTGCGGACAGTTTAATGAAAAACTGTTTTTT
V: TRBV30
size: .
J: TRBJ1-4
D: .

CDR3: CSVWELAGGSYEQYF
DNA: TGCAGCGTTTGGGAGTTAGCAGGGGGTTCCTACGAGCAGTACTTC
V: TRBV29-1
size: .
J: TRBJ2-7
D: TRBD1

CDR3: CASSPGVGREDTIYF
DNA: TGTGCCAGCTCACCGGGTGTGGGCAGGGAGGACACCATATATTTT
V: TRBV18
size: .
J: TRBJ1-3
D: .

CDR3: CASSQDLGNQPQHF
DNA: TGTGCCAGCAGCCAAGATCTCGGGAATCAGCCCCAGCATTTT
V: TRBV4-2
size: few
J: TRBJ1-5
D: .

CDR3: CAWSVTWGTSGGDEQYF
DNA: TGTGCCTGGAGTGTAACGTGGGGGACTAGCGGGGGCGACGAGCAGTACTTC
V: TRBV30
size: .
J: TRBJ2-7
D: TRBD2

CDR3: CASSLGEGQGAYGYTF
DNA: TGTGCCAGCAGCTTAGGGGAAGGACAGGGTGCCTATGGCTACACCTTC
V: TRBV7-2
size: few
J: TRBJ1-2
D: TRBD1

CDR3: CSELDGNGYTF
DNA: TGCAGTGAGTTAGACGGGAATGGCTACACCTTC
V: TRBV29-1
size: .
J: TRBJ1-2
D: .

CDR3: CASREGLGTGELFF
DNA: TGTGCCAGCCGGGAGGGCCTCGGCACCGGGGAGCTGTTTTTT
V: TRBV4-2
size: .
J: TRBJ2-2
D: TRBD2

CDR3: CASSEDESSYEQYF
DNA: TGTGCCAGCAGTGAAGATGAGAGCTCATACGAGCAATACTTC
V: TRBV2
size: .
J: TRBJ2-7
D: .

CDR3: CASSLPQASDLYF
DNA: TGTGCCAGCAGTTTGCCCCAAGCTTCTGATCTGTACTTC
V: TRBV28
size: .
J: TRBJ2-7
D: .

CDR3: CAWSQRWTGGSYEQYF
DNA: TGTGCCTGGAGTCAGCGATGGACAGGGGGCTCCTACGAGCAGTACTTC
V: TRBV30
size: .
J: TRBJ2-7
D: TRBD1

CDR3: CASSQGGQGSYGYTF
DNA: TGCGCCAGCAGCCAAGGGGGACAGGGCTCCTATGGCTACACCTTC
V: TRBV4-1
size: .
J: TRBJ1-2
D: TRBD1